This T cell receptor (beta chain) appears in the sequencing data of a study of cytomegalovirus exposure and HLA in healthy donors. Study-wide points: Cytomegalovirus association was listed for 170 or so TCR beta chains. Most TCR sequences showed up rarely, but some public TCRs showed up in many donors.

Researchers ran the PCR with 60 Vbeta and 13 Jbeta primers. Assay used: immunoSEQ multiplex PCR; TCRdb lists only in-frame clones, some missing. The table lists around 180,000 clones, around 77% of them singletons. From germline, CDR1 is SGHRS and CDR2 YFSETQ. The CDR3 is 17 residues long. Germline trimming cut 1 base from V and 2 bases from J; bases unmatched to any gene: 10. Details on this clone: Antigen: not known.

The receptor's source is a man between 60 and 75 years old in good health and CMV-seronegative. The specimen sequenced was PBMCs. The genes are TRBV5-1 and TRBJ2-7, with 9 bases that match TRBD2. The DNA of the CDR3 is TGCGCCAGCAGCTTGAACGGAGCGGGGGGTTATCCCTACGAGCAGTACTTC. This sequence encodes CASSLNGAGGYPYEQYF.